Here is one TCR beta chain with its context. These data are taken from a study of blood T cell repertoires in COVID-19. Study summary: Specimens from acute and convalescent COVID-19 originated in the United States, Italy and Spain. PBMCs, B-cell-depleted T cells, or T cells provided the cDNA or gDNA that made up the material.

This CDR3 spans 15 amino acids. Trimming cost V 6 bases and J 6 bases; bases outside gene matches: 6. Germline lookup yields CDR1 MGHRA and CDR2 YSYEKL. Produced via immunoSEQ multiplex PCR; TCRdb's table is partial and in-frame only. In the table there are about 290,000 clones, around four fifths of which are singletons. This receptor was obtained from a woman aged 45-65 years with active or convalescent COVID-19. The source material was peripheral blood. V usage is TRBV4-1 and J usage is TRBJ2-1; 12 bases agree with TRBD2. The CDR3 sequence is CASRALAGGPNEQFF. CDR3 DNA: TGCGCCAGCAGGGCGCTAGCGGGAGGGCCCAATGAGCAGTTCTTC.